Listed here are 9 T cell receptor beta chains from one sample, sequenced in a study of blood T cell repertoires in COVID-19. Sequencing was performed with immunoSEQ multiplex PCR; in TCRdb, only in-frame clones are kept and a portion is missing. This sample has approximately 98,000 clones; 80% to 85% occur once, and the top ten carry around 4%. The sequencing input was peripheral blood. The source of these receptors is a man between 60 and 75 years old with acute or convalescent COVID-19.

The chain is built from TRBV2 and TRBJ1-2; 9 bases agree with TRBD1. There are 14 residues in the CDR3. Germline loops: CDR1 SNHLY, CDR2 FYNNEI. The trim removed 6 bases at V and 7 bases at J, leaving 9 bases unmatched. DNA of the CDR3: TGTGCCAGCAGCGCGGGACAGGGATCGGGTGGCTACACCTTC. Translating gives CASSAGQGSGGYTF.

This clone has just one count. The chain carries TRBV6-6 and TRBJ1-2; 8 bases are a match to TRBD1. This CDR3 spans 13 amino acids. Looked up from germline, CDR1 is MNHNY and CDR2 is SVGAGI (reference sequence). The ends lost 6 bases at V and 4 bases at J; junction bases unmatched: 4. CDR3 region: CASSLQGAYGYTF. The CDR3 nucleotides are TGTGCCAGCAGCCTCCAGGGGGCCTATGGCTACACCTTC.

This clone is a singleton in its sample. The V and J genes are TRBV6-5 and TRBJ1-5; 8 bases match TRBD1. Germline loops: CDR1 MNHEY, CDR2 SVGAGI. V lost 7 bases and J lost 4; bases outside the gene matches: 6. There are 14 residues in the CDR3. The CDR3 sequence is CASKSGGVNQPQHF. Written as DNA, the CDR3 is TGTGCCAGCAAGTCAGGGGGCGTAAATCAGCCCCAGCATTTT.

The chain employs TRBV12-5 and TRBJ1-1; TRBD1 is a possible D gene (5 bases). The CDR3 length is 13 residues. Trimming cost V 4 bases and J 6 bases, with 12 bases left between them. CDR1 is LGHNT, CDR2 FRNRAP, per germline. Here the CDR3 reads CASGWGPGAEAFF. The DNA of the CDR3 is TGTGCTAGTGGTTGGGGCCCGGGGGCTGAAGCTTTCTTT.

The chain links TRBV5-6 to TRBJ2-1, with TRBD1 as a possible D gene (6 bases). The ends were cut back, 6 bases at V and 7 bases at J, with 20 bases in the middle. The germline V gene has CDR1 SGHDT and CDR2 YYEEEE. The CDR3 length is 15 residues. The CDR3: CASTTNPNRENEQFF. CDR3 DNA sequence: TGTGCCAGCACCACGAACCCCAACAGGGAGAATGAGCAGTTCTTC.

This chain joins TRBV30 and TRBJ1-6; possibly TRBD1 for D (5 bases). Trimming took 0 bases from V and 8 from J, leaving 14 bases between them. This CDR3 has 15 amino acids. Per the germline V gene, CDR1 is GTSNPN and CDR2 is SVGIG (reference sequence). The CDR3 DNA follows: TGTGCCTGGAGTGTAAGAAGGGGCGGGGATTCACCCCTCCACTTT. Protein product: CAWSVRRGGDSPLHF.

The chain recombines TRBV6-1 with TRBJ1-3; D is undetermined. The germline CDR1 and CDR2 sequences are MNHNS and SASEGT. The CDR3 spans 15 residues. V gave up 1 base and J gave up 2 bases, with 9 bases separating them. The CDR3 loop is CASSEGAGAGNTIYF. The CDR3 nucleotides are TGTGCCAGCAGTGAAGGAGCAGGTGCTGGAAACACCATATATTTT.

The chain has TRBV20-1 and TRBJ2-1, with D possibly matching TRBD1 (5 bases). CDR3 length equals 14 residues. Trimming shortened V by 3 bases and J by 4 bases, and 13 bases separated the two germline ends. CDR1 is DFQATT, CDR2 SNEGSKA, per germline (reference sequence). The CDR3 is CSASNRQNYNEQFF. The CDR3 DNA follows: TGCAGTGCTAGTAACAGGCAGAATTACAATGAGCAGTTCTTC.

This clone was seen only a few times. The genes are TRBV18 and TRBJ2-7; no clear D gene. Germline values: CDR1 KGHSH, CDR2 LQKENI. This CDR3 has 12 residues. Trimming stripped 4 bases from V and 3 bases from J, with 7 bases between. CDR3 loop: CASSRDNYEQYF. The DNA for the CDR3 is TGTGCCAGCTCACGTGACAACTACGAGCAGTACTTC.